What follows are 30 T cell receptor beta chains derived from one specimen sequenced in a study of T cells in Graves' hyperthyroidism and ophthalmopathy. Researchers amplified the TCR beta CDR3 regions from RNA transcripts. HTBI primers were the set used in a first-round RT-PCR of the TCR CDR3. TCRdb fed the multiplex PCR reads into MiXCR, producing one record per CDR3 protein. The sample lists 250,000 to 350,000 distinct CDR3 sequences; 22% were seen once. The specimen sequenced was blood. Receptor source: a young man with Graves' ophthalmopathy.

This clonotype was observed many times. This chain uses TRBV30 with TRBJ1-5, with D maybe TRBD1 (5 bases). The length of the CDR3 is 13 residues. Trimming pared 0 bases from V and 5 bases from J, leaving 8 bases between. Germline V CDR1 and CDR2: GTSNPN, SVGIG (reference sequence). CDR3 in amino acids: CAWSVMGDQPQHF. As DNA, the CDR3 is TGTGCCTGGAGTGTAATGGGGGATCAGCCCCAGCATTTT.

The chain links TRBV29-1 to TRBJ1-4; D possibly corresponds to TRBD1 (6 bases). CDR3 length: 13 residues. The germline V gene has CDR1 SQVTM and CDR2 ANQGSEA. V lost 7 bases to trimming and J lost 5 bases, with 14 bases between them. As DNA, the CDR3 is TGCAGCGCCCACGTGAGGGGGAATGAAAAACTGTTTTTT. Residues: CSAHVRGNEKLFF.

Concerning this clonotype: Since the CDR3 does not end with the conserved phenylalanine or tryptophan, this likely comes from a read error. The genes are TRBV11-3 and TRBJ2-2; 8 bases are a match to TRBD2. The CDR3 sequence is 15 residues long. Germline V lookup: CDR1 SGHNT, CDR2 YENEEA. The CDR3 spells CASSPGGANTGELFL. The CDR3 bases are TGTGCTAGCAGCCCGGGGGGGGCTAACACCGGGGAGCTGTTTCTT.

The table lists this clonotype with many counts. V and J are TRBV19 and TRBJ1-5; D unclear. The length of the CDR3 is 13 residues. CDR1 LNHDA and CDR2 SQIVND come from the germline V gene (reference sequence). Trimming cost V 5 bases and J 0 bases, with 5 bases left between them. CDR3 region: CASSPYSNQPQHF. CDR3 in DNA: TGTGCCAGTAGTCCTTATAGCAATCAGCCCCAGCATTTT.

The chain links TRBV9 to TRBJ2-7; TRBD2 matches 8 bases. This CDR3 region has 16 residues. Germline trimming cut 3 bases from V and 0 bases from J; bases unmatched to any gene: 8. The germline CDR1 and CDR2 sequences are SGDLS and YYNGEE. This CDR3 is CASSAQAGASSYEQYF. The CDR3 DNA reads TGTGCCAGCAGCGCTCAAGCGGGAGCGAGCTCCTACGAGCAGTACTTC.

The chain links TRBV7-2 to TRBJ1-2, with D perhaps TRBD1 (6 bases). Trimming shortened V by 1 base and J by 4 bases, and 16 bases separated the two germline ends. The CDR3 spans 16 residues. CDR1 SGHTA and CDR2 FQGNSA come from the germline V gene. CDR3 DNA: TGTGCCAGCAGCTTAGTTGCAGGGGAGGTTGGCTATGGCTACACCTTC. Translating it yields CASSLVAGEVGYGYTF.

This sequence joins TRBV12-3 or TRBV12-4 and TRBJ2-7; 11 bases are shared with TRBD2. Judging by the DNA end, TRBJ2-1 fits better; the J call may be wrong. This CDR3 comprises 15 residues. The CDR3 sequence: CASSSGTSGPYEQFF. DNA of the CDR3: TGTGCCAGCAGTTCCGGGACTAGCGGTCCGTACGAGCAGTTCTTC.

This clonotype was found a few times. This chain uses TRBV28 with TRBJ1-2; D may be TRBD1 (5 bases). Germline CDR1 and CDR2: MDHEN and SYDVKM. CDR3 size: 11 residues. Trimming left V 9 bases short and J 5 bases short, with 10 bases between. CDR3 loop: CASGGVYGYTF. In DNA, the CDR3 is TGTGCCAGTGGGGGGGTTTATGGCTACACCTTC.

This clonotype was seen many times. The rearrangement joins TRBV7-2 to TRBJ2-7; possibly TRBD1 for D (5 bases). This CDR3 is 15 amino acids long. V dropped 2 bases and J dropped 3 bases, with 14 bases sitting between them. Germline assignment: CDR1 SGHTA and CDR2 FQGNSA. The CDR3 is CASSLMGPGGYEQYF. CDR3 bases: TGTGCCAGCAGCTTAATGGGGCCAGGTGGCTACGAGCAGTACTTC. The entire variable domain, with the rest obtained from reference TRBV7-2 and TRBJ2-7, is as follows: GAGVSQSPSNKVTEKGKDVELRCDPISGHTALYWYRQSLGQGLEFLIYFQGNSAPDKSGLPSDRFSAERTGGSVSTLTIQRTQQEDSAVYLCASSLMGPGGYEQYFGPGTRLTVT.

This clonotype was detected only a few times. The chain has TRBV14 and TRBJ1-6; D might be TRBD1 (6 bases). The CDR3 loop spans 15 amino acids. CDR1 and CDR2 (germline): SGHDN, FVKESK. The V end lost 5 bases, the J end lost 9 bases, and 17 bases lay between the germline ends. The CDR3 DNA follows: TGTGCCAGCAGCTCGAGGGACACTAAGGCTTCACCCCTCCACTTT. Amino acids: CASSSRDTKASPLHF.

This chain uses TRBV28 with TRBJ1-1, with TRBD1 as a possible D gene (5 bases). Germline CDR1 reads MDHEN; CDR2 reads SYDVKM. V shed 2 bases and J shed 7 bases, with 14 bases lying between them. This CDR3 contains 14 residues. As DNA, the CDR3 is TGTGCCAGCAGTTTAGTCCAGGGATTCGGTGAAGCTTTCTTT. This codes for CASSLVQGFGEAFF. Together with reference TRBV28 and TRBJ1-1, the CDR3 gives the full variable domain: DVKVTQSSRYLVKRTGEKVFLECVQDMDHENMFWYRQDPGLGLRLIYFSYDVKMKEKGDIPEGYSVSREKKERFSLILESASTNQTSMYLCASSLVQGFGEAFFGQGTRLTVV.

This clonotype was recorded a few times. The chain employs TRBV24-1 and TRBJ2-1; a possible D gene is TRBD1 (6 bases). This CDR3 spans 16 amino acids. V was clipped by 0 bases and J by 5 bases, with 13 bases between them. CDR1 KGHDR and CDR2 SFDVKD come from the germline V gene. CDR3 DNA: TGTGCCACCAGTGATTTGCAGGGGAGAAATAACAATGAGCAGTTCTTC. As protein: CATSDLQGRNNNEQFF.

This clonotype came up many times. The rearrangement links TRBV3-1 to TRBJ1-1; TRBD1 is a possible D gene (5 bases). The CDR3 sequence is 12 residues long. Looked up from germline, CDR1 is LGHDT and CDR2 is YNNKEL (reference sequence). The ends were cut back, 2 bases at V and 11 bases at J, with 12 bases in the middle. CDR3 in DNA: TGTGCCAGCAGCCAAAATGGGGCTGGGGCTTTCTTT. This sequence encodes CASSQNGAGAFF.

The chain employs TRBV11-2 and TRBJ2-7; no clear D. Trimming stripped 5 bases from V and 2 bases from J, with 16 bases between. CDR1 and CDR2 (germline): SGHAT, FQNNGV. This CDR3 is 15 amino acids long. As DNA, the CDR3 is TGTGCCAGCAGCCCCTCTGCCGCCGCAACCTACGAGCAGTACTTC. Its translation is CASSPSAAATYEQYF. Looking up the rest from reference TRBV11-2 and TRBJ2-7 gives the full variable domain: EAGVAQSPRYKIIEKRQSVAFWCNPISGHATLYWYQQILGQGPKLLIQFQNNGVVDDSQLPKDRFSAERLKGVDSTLKIQPAKLEDSAVYLCASSPSAAATYEQYFGPGTRLTVT.

On this clonotype: A read error may explain this, as a much larger clone is one base away. The rearrangement uses TRBV2 and TRBJ2-7; D not certain. Germline-derived CDR1 and CDR2 are SNHLY and FYNNEI. The germline V and J ends were trimmed by 6 bases and 1 base, with 13 bases remaining between them. The CDR3 contains 14 residues. CDR3 nucleotides: TGTGCCAGCAGGACGCACCGAACTTCCTACGAGCAGTACTTC. This sequence encodes CASRTHRTSYEQYF. The whole variable domain, remainder taken from reference TRBV2 and TRBJ2-7, is EPEVTQTPSHQVTQMGQEVILRCVPISNHLYFYWYRQILGQKVEFLVSFYNNEISEKSEIFDDQFSVERPDGSNFTLKIRSTKLEDSAMYFCASRTHRTSYEQYFGPGTRLTVT.

The V gene is TRBV12-3 or TRBV12-4, the J gene TRBJ2-6; 9 bases match TRBD1. Trimming removed 9 bases from V and 2 bases from J; junction bases left unmatched: 5. The CDR3 has 15 amino acids. The CDR3 nucleotides read TGTGCCAGTCGGGACAGGGAGACTGGGGCCAACGTCCTGACTTTC. This codes for CASRDRETGANVLTF.

Here the CDR3 reads CATSNGLSYNEQFF. The CDR3 bases are TGTGCCACCAGCAACGGTCTATCATACAATGAGCAGTTCTTC. This chain uses TRBV15 with TRBJ2-1, with D uncertain. CDR1 and CDR2 (germline): LNHNV, YYDKDF (reference sequence). This CDR3 region has 14 residues. Trimming pared 4 bases from V and 4 bases from J, leaving 11 bases between.

This clonotype showed up just a few times. A junction boundary mismatches the germline segment, possibly from a read error. This chain connects TRBV20-1 to TRBJ2-5; D gene ambiguous. Germline-derived CDR1 and CDR2 are DFQATT and SNEGSKA (reference sequence). The CDR3 spans 17 residues. CDR3 nucleotides: TGCAGTGCCAGAGGTTCAGACGAGAGCATTTCCCAAGAGACCCAGTACTTC. Amino acid sequence: CSARGSDESISQETQYF.

This clonotype was picked up many times. The chain employs TRBV3-1 and TRBJ1-5; TRBD1 matches 9 bases. Losses at the gene ends were 0 bases for V and 6 bases for J; bases not matched to a gene: 3. The CDR3 contains 15 residues. In germline, CDR1 is LGHDT, CDR2 YNNKEL (reference sequence). The CDR3 DNA follows: TGTGCCAGCAGCCAAGATACAGGGGGCGGTCAGCCCCAGCATTTT. The encoded protein is CASSQDTGGGQPQHF.

This clonotype appeared many times. The V gene is TRBV5-1, the J gene TRBJ2-1; 7 nucleotides align to TRBD1. Per the germline V gene, CDR1 is SGHRS and CDR2 is YFSETQ. The CDR3 totals 15 residues. Trimming at V came to 3 bases and at J to 4 bases, leaving 7 bases not matched to a gene. The chain's CDR3 is CASSSGTVNYNEQFF. The CDR3 region has the DNA TGCGCCAGCAGCTCCGGGACAGTCAATTACAATGAGCAGTTCTTC.

CDR3 DNA sequence: TGTGCCAGCAGACAAACAGGGGGCTTAGGGAATGAGCAGTTCTTC. The encoded protein is CASRQTGGLGNEQFF. The gene calls are TRBV6-2 or TRBV6-3 and TRBJ2-1, with 9 bases identical to TRBD1. The germline V gene encodes CDR1 MNHEY and CDR2 SVGEGT. J gave up 7 bases and V 6 bases, and 10 bases lay outside the gene matches. The CDR3 has 15 residues.

This rearrangement joins TRBV7-9 to TRBJ1-4; 8 bases fit TRBD1. The CDR3 has 14 amino acids. The germline gives CDR1 SEHNR, CDR2 FQNEAQ (reference sequence). J gave up 4 bases and V 3 bases, and 1 base lay outside the gene matches. The CDR3 DNA follows: TGTGCCAGCAGCTTGACAGGGGATAATGAAAAACTGTTTTTT. This gives the protein CASSLTGDNEKLFF.

The chain joins TRBV12-3 or TRBV12-4 to TRBJ1-4; D is unclear. The CDR3 sequence is 15 residues long. Trimming took 3 bases from V and 8 from J, leaving 16 bases between them. CDR3 in DNA: TGTGCCAGCAGTTTTCTAGGCATCGTCCCCGAAAAACTGTTTTTT. The encoded protein is CASSFLGIVPEKLFF.

This clonotype was detected many times. The CDR3 loop is CASSPLSGHSYNEQFF. The CDR3 region has the DNA TGTGCCAGCAGCCCTCTTAGCGGGCATTCCTACAATGAGCAGTTCTTC. V is TRBV11-2 and J is TRBJ2-1, with 7 nucleotides matching TRBD2. The CDR3 runs 16 residues. CDR1 is SGHAT, CDR2 FQNNGV, per germline. Trimming removed 5 bases from V and 1 base from J; junction bases left unmatched: 8.

The J gene is TRBJ2-7, the V gene TRBV3-1; TRBD1 agrees at 7 bases. V lost 4 bases and J lost 0; bases outside the gene matches: 9. Per the germline V gene, CDR1 is LGHDT and CDR2 is YNNKEL (reference sequence). There are 16 residues in the CDR3. This chain's CDR3 is CASSRISTGTSYEQYF. The DNA of the CDR3 is TGTGCCAGCAGCCGGATTTCGACAGGGACCTCCTACGAGCAGTACTTC.

This clonotype was seen ten or more times. This chain links TRBV20-1 with TRBJ2-5, with D unresolved. Germline-derived CDR1 and CDR2 are DFQATT and SNEGSKA (reference sequence). This CDR3 region has 12 residues. The CDR3 sequence is CSPWATQETQYF. CDR3 bases: TGCAGCCCCTGGGCAACCCAAGAGACCCAGTACTTC.

This rearrangement joins TRBV29-1 to TRBJ2-1, with D perhaps TRBD2 (6 bases). The germline gives CDR1 SQVTM, CDR2 ANQGSEA. The ends were cut back, 7 bases at V and 2 bases at J, with 18 bases in the middle. The CDR3 is 15 residues long. This chain's CDR3 is CSASYLAYTYNEQFF. The CDR3 nucleotides read TGCAGCGCCTCATACCTAGCGTACACCTACAATGAGCAGTTCTTC.

As concerns this clonotype: Just one base apart from a much larger clone, this may be a read error. Likely a read error: the CDR3 ends without its conserved phenylalanine or tryptophan. J is TRBJ1-1 and V is TRBV6-5; 10 bases map to TRBD1. The CDR3 spans 15 residues. The germline V gene has CDR1 MNHEY and CDR2 SVGAGI. V lost 3 bases and J lost 1; bases outside the gene matches: 2. CDR3 loop: CASSYRDRGNTEAFL. CDR3 DNA sequence: TGTGCCAGCAGTTATCGGGACAGGGGGAACACTGAAGCTTTCTTG.

CDR3 protein: CASSLAQKNIQYF. The CDR3 nucleotides read TGTGCCAGCAGCTTAGCGCAGAAAAACATTCAGTACTTC. The J gene is TRBJ2-4, the V gene TRBV11-2; D is ambiguous. The CDR3 loop spans 13 amino acids. CDR1 and CDR2 from the germline V gene are SGHAT and FQNNGV. Deletions cut 1 base from V and 4 bases from J, with 5 bases between.

The chain joins TRBV3-1 to TRBJ1-5; TRBD1 might be the D (6 bases). CDR1 is LGHDT and CDR2 is YNNKEL in the germline V gene (reference sequence). This CDR3 is 19 amino acids long. V was trimmed by 0 bases and J by 4 bases, leaving 22 bases between them. The CDR3 protein is CASSQEKMAGEVENQPQHF. The CDR3 nucleotides read TGTGCCAGCAGCCAAGAGAAAATGGCAGGGGAGGTGGAAAATCAGCCCCAGCATTTT.